These 30 T cell receptor beta chains originate from one sample sequenced in a study of control samples from healthy donors and cancer patients. Profiled with immunoSEQ multiplex PCR; TCRdb holds only in-frame clones, not every one. The sample holds about 140,000 clones; about 90% are singletons and the top ten take approximately 7%. The sample comprised blood. The source of these receptors is a young man in good health.

The chain has TRBV3-1 (or the pseudogene TRBV3-2) and TRBJ2-5; TRBD2 aligns across 7 bases. The junction had 5 bases not matched to a gene; V was cut back by 6 bases and J by 4 bases. CDR1 LGHDT and CDR2 YNNKEL come from the germline V gene (reference sequence). This CDR3 is built from 13 residues. The CDR3 DNA sequence: TGTGCCAGCAGGGACCGCGGGGGAGAGACCCAGTACTTC. This gives the protein CASRDRGGETQYF.

CDR3 coding DNA: TGTGCCAGTACCCCGACAGGTGGGAGAGATGGCTACACCTTC. Amino acids: CASTPTGGRDGYTF. This sequence joins TRBV19 and TRBJ1-2; D is perhaps TRBD1 (6 bases). Germline V gene lookup returns CDR1 LNHDA and CDR2 SQIVND (reference sequence). CDR3 length equals 14 residues. V lost 7 bases to trimming and J lost 6 bases, with 18 bases between them.

This clone was counted between two and nine times. V and J are TRBV5-5 and TRBJ2-1; D remains ambiguous. The germline V gene encodes CDR1 SGHKS and CDR2 YYEKEE (reference sequence). The CDR3 contains 16 residues. V lost 0 bases and J lost 0, with 10 bases in between. CDR3 region: CASSLEYPLSYNEQFF. The CDR3 nucleotides read TGTGCCAGCAGCTTGGAGTACCCCCTCTCCTACAATGAGCAGTTCTTC.

Here the CDR3 reads CASSQGTYGTSEGYTF. The CDR3 coding sequence is TGTGCCAGCAGCCAAGGCACCTACGGGACATCAGAGGGCTACACCTTC. The genes are TRBV3-1 (or the pseudogene TRBV3-2) and TRBJ1-2; D perhaps matches TRBD1 (6 bases). V lost 1 base to trimming and J lost 8 bases, with 20 bases between them. Germline lookup yields CDR1 LGHDT and CDR2 YNNKEL (reference sequence). CDR3 size: 16 residues.

This chain uses TRBV7-9 with TRBJ1-4; D is unresolved. V was shortened by 1 base and J by 4 bases, with 13 bases between the two germline ends. There are 16 residues in the CDR3. Looked up from germline, CDR1 is SEHNR and CDR2 is FQNEAQ (reference sequence). The CDR3 spells CASSLGVASSNEKLFF. The CDR3 DNA sequence: TGTGCCAGCAGCTTAGGAGTAGCAAGTAGTAATGAAAAACTGTTTTTT.

The rearrangement links TRBV7-2 to TRBJ1-1; D is unresolved. The V and J ends lost 5 bases and 1 base respectively, with 8 bases between them. CDR1 and CDR2 (germline): SGHTA, FQGNSA. The CDR3 has 13 residues. CDR3 amino acids: CASSLWGNTEAFF. CDR3 coding DNA: TGTGCCAGCAGCCTCTGGGGGAACACTGAAGCTTTCTTT.

V is TRBV19 and J is TRBJ1-1, with a tentative D call TRBD1 (5 bases). CDR3 length: 13 amino acids. Germline V gene data show CDR1 as LNHDA and CDR2 as SQIVND (reference sequence). V lost 10 bases, J lost 0 bases, and 12 bases lay in between. CDR3 in DNA: TGTGCCACAATGGGACTCTTGAACACTGAAGCTTTCTTT. This encodes CATMGLLNTEAFF.

V is TRBV5-6 and J is TRBJ2-2; 7 nucleotides line up with TRBD2. Germline loops: CDR1 SGHDT, CDR2 YYEEEE. With 3 bases clipped from V and 2 bases from J, the junction kept 10 bases outside the gene matches. This CDR3 is built from 17 residues. For the CDR3, the DNA is TGTGCCAGCAGCTGGGGGGGTCCTAGCCAAAACACCGGGGAGCTGTTTTTT. Translated, it gives CASSWGGPSQNTGELFF.

The gene calls are TRBV18 and TRBJ2-3; 11 nucleotides agree with TRBD2. The length of the CDR3 is 17 residues. V lost 1 base, J lost 4 bases, and 7 bases stayed unmatched. In germline, CDR1 is KGHSH, CDR2 LQKENI. CDR3 sequence (DNA): TGTGCCAGCTCACCACTCGCTCTAGCGGGGGGACCAGATACGCAGTATTTT. It is translated as CASSPLALAGGPDTQYF.

Here the CDR3 reads CASSPSGGRQYF. CDR3 DNA sequence: TGTGCCAGCAGCCCATCCGGGGGCCGACAGTACTTC. The chain is built from TRBV7-3 and TRBJ2-4; D is possibly TRBD1 or TRBD2 (6 bases each). Trimming pared 5 bases from V and 13 bases from J, leaving 15 bases between. The germline V gene has CDR1 SGHTA and CDR2 FQGTGA. CDR3 length: 12 amino acids.

The rearrangement joins TRBV10-3 to TRBJ2-3; TRBD2 matches at 7 bases. J was trimmed by 0 bases and V by 8 bases; bases with no gene match: 2. The CDR3 consists of 13 residues. Germline-derived CDR1 and CDR2 are ENHRY and SYGVKD. CDR3 coding DNA: TGTGCCATCCAGCGGGAAAGCACAGATACGCAGTATTTT. Its translation is CAIQRESTDTQYF.

The V and J genes are TRBV19 and TRBJ1-1, with D perhaps matching TRBD1 (5 bases). Looked up from germline, CDR1 is LNHDA and CDR2 is SQIVND (reference sequence). V was cut by 3 bases and J by 6 bases, with 8 bases left in between. This CDR3 is 12 amino acids long. The CDR3 loop is CASSIPGSEAFF. CDR3 bases: TGTGCCAGTAGTATCCCAGGGTCTGAAGCTTTCTTT.

The rearrangement links TRBV7-9 to TRBJ2-5; D may be TRBD1 (5 bases). The CDR3 length is 15 residues. CDR1 is SEHNR and CDR2 is FQNEAQ in the germline V gene (reference sequence). V was pared by 2 bases and J by 2 bases, with 12 bases between. The CDR3 region is CASSLLGRAQETQYF. CDR3 in DNA: TGTGCCAGCAGCTTATTGGGCAGGGCTCAAGAGACCCAGTACTTC.

V and J are TRBV7-6 and TRBJ2-1; 12 bases fit TRBD2. This CDR3 region has 16 residues. V gave up 4 bases and J gave up 7 bases; unmatched junction bases: 8. CDR1 and CDR2 from the germline V gene are SGHVS and FNYEAQ. This CDR3 is CASSSKLAGGRNEQFF. Written as DNA, the CDR3 is TGTGCCAGCAGCTCCAAACTAGCGGGGGGTAGAAATGAGCAGTTCTTC.

The chain is built from TRBV6-5 and TRBJ1-4, with D perhaps TRBD1 (6 bases). Looked up from germline, CDR1 is MNHEY and CDR2 is SVGAGI. The CDR3 has 16 residues. Trimming took 0 bases from V and 8 from J, leaving 16 bases between them. The CDR3 nucleotides read TGTGCCAGCAGTTACTCGATAGACAGGAGGAGCGAAAAACTGTTTTTT. This codes for CASSYSIDRRSEKLFF.

This rearrangement joins TRBV6-2 or TRBV6-3 to TRBJ1-5; TRBD1 matches 8 bases. V was pared by 6 bases and J by 5 bases, with 12 bases of the junction left unmatched. Looked up from germline, CDR1 is MNHEY and CDR2 is SVGEGT. The CDR3 is 16 amino acids. The CDR3 here is CASRYAGQGRYQPQHF. CDR3 in DNA: TGTGCCAGCAGATACGCAGGACAGGGCCGATATCAGCCCCAGCATTTT.

This chain joins TRBV7-6 and TRBJ2-1, with TRBD1 identical over 8 bases. Germline-derived CDR1 and CDR2 are SGHVS and FNYEAQ. Trimming cost V 3 bases and J 9 bases; bases outside gene matches: 13. The CDR3 sequence is 16 residues long. CDR3 DNA sequence: TGTGCCAGCAGCTTTCGCGGGTCAGGGGGCCTCGGTGAGCAGTTCTTC. Protein sequence: CASSFRGSGGLGEQFF.

This chain connects TRBV1 to TRBJ1-3; the table calls TRBD1, which could not be checked here. TRBV1 is recorded as a pseudogene. There are 17 residues in the CDR3. This CDR3 is CTSSQDLRQHSGNTIYF. The CDR3 DNA follows: TGCACCAGCAGCCAAGATTTGAGACAGCACTCTGGAAACACCATATATTTT.

The chain employs TRBV6-5 and TRBJ2-6; perhaps TRBD2 as D (5 bases). Germline values: CDR1 MNHEY, CDR2 SVGAGI. V shed 0 bases and J shed 1 base, with 7 bases lying between them. CDR3 length equals 16 residues. CDR3 loop: CASSYSWRSGANVLTF. The CDR3 DNA reads TGTGCCAGCAGTTACTCGTGGAGGTCTGGGGCCAACGTCCTGACTTTC.

This clone was detected ten times or more. This rearrangement joins TRBV5-1 to TRBJ1-5; D perhaps matches TRBD1 (5 bases). This CDR3 is built from 15 residues. V lost 7 bases, J lost 5 bases, and 19 bases lay in between. The V gene's germline CDR1 is SGHRS and CDR2 YFSETQ. CDR3 DNA sequence: TGCGCCAGCCTCTTAGGGCAGGCGGGGGATCAGCCCCAGCATTTT. This encodes CASLLGQAGDQPQHF. Full variable domain (outside the CDR3, taken from reference TRBV5-1 and TRBJ1-5): KAGVTQTPRYLIKTRGQQVTLSCSPISGHRSVSWYQQTPGQGLQFLFEYFSETQRNKGNFPGRFSGRQFSNSRSEMNVSTLELGDSALYLCASLLGQAGDQPQHFGDGTRLSIL.

Concerning this clone: Other DNA variants within this sample encode the same CDR3. The rearrangement links TRBV3-1 (or the pseudogene TRBV3-2) to TRBJ1-4; possibly TRBD1 for D (6 bases). CDR1 and CDR2 (germline): LGHDT, YNNKEL (reference sequence). The length of the CDR3 is 15 residues. V was shortened by 1 base and J by 0 bases, with 6 bases between the two germline ends. CDR3 sequence reads: CASSQAGATNEKLFF. The DNA for the CDR3 is TGTGCCAGCAGCCAAGCAGGGGCAACTAATGAAAAACTGTTTTTT.

This rearrangement joins TRBV29-1 to TRBJ2-7; D gene ambiguous. The CDR3 is 13 residues long. Germline CDR1 SQVTM, CDR2 ANQGSEA. V dropped 4 bases and J dropped 2 bases, with 12 bases sitting between them. The CDR3 nucleotides are TGCAGCGTTGCTGTCGGCAGGACCTACGAGCAGTACTTC. It encodes CSVAVGRTYEQYF.

The V call is TRBV13, the J call TRBJ2-3; D remains ambiguous. Trimming cost V 2 bases and J 3 bases, with 3 bases left between them. The CDR3 covers 12 residues. Germline V gene sequence: CDR1 PRHDT, CDR2 FYEKMQ (reference sequence). The CDR3 DNA reads TGTGCCAGCAGCTTACAGACAGATACGCAGTATTTT. Translated, it gives CASSLQTDTQYF.

This sequence joins TRBV25-1 and TRBJ1-1; the D gene is possibly TRBD1 (6 bases). V dropped 1 base and J dropped 5 bases, with 11 bases sitting between them. This CDR3 has 14 amino acids. Germline CDR1 reads MGHDK; CDR2 reads SYGVNS. CDR3 in DNA: TGTGCCAGCAGTGAATTCGGGGGGCAGACTGAAGCTTTCTTT. This codes for CASSEFGGQTEAFF.

The V gene is TRBV30, the J gene TRBJ1-2; TRBD1 agrees at 9 bases. The CDR3 runs 13 residues. The V segment lost 3 bases and the J segment 5 bases; nucleotides outside the gene matches: 4. Per the germline V gene, CDR1 is GTSNPN and CDR2 is SVGIG (reference sequence). The CDR3 nucleotides read TGTGCCTGGAGCTGGGGACAGGGTTATGGCTACACCTTC. Its translation is CAWSWGQGYGYTF.

This chain links TRBV28 with TRBJ2-3, with D possibly matching TRBD2 (6 bases). CDR1 MDHEN and CDR2 SYDVKM come from the germline V gene. There are 16 residues in the CDR3. Trimming took 6 bases from V and 1 from J, leaving 17 bases between them. CDR3 loop: CASSRSGLRGTDTQYF. DNA of the CDR3: TGTGCCAGCAGCCGGTCGGGACTTAGGGGCACAGATACGCAGTATTTT.

The chain combines TRBV30 with TRBJ1-6, with TRBD1 identical over 8 bases. This CDR3 comprises 14 residues. The germline gives CDR1 GTSNPN, CDR2 SVGIG (reference sequence). J gave up 6 bases and V 2 bases, and 3 bases lay outside the gene matches. Written as DNA, the CDR3 is TGTGCCTGGAGTACAGGGGGGCGTAATTCACCCCTCCACTTT. Translation gives CAWSTGGRNSPLHF.

The J gene is TRBJ1-5, the V gene TRBV12-3 or TRBV12-4; D is uncertain. The germline V and J ends were trimmed by 2 bases and 4 bases, with 6 bases remaining between them. The CDR3 sequence is 13 residues long. The CDR3 DNA sequence: TGTGCCAGCAGTTTAATGGGGAATCAGCCCCAGCATTTT. Amino acids: CASSLMGNQPQHF.

This clone was seen once. The chain is built from TRBV18 and TRBJ2-3, with 7 positions matching TRBD1. The CDR3 runs 14 residues. J lost 4 bases, V lost 3 bases, and 4 bases had no gene match. Germline V CDR1 and CDR2: KGHSH, LQKENI. CDR3 nucleotides: TGTGCCAGCTCACCCGGGACAGCTTCAGATACGCAGTATTTT. Its translation: CASSPGTASDTQYF.

The chain couples TRBV6-2 or TRBV6-3 to TRBJ1-2; the D gene is possibly TRBD1 (5 bases). Looked up from germline, CDR1 is MNHEY and CDR2 is SVGEGT. Between the trimmed V and J ends, which lost 2 bases and 6 bases, there was a span of 19 bases. The CDR3 has 16 residues. CDR3 loop: CASSYPPWGDLDGYTF. In nucleotides, the CDR3 is TGTGCCAGCAGTTACCCCCCCTGGGGGGATTTGGATGGCTACACCTTC.